The TCR beta chain described here comes from a study of cytomegalovirus exposure and HLA in healthy donors (dated by TCRdb to the late 2010s). For the study in its entirety: According to a later analysis, one platform produced both the 100 to 150 validation repertoires and the 670 or so repertoires of the first cohort. The aim of the study was to test whether cataloging public T cell receptors could identify signatures of past pathogen exposure. Besides the first cohort of some 670 subjects, a separate validation cohort made up of roughly 120 different subjects was used. To predict cytomegalovirus infection status, the study brought together high-throughput TCR immunosequencing, statistical association of individual TCRs with disease status, and machine learning. What the research found in general, with its limitations: All 120 or so repertoires were used to score co-occurrence in the validation cohort in a later analysis, because that analysis had no HLA typing for the cohort. The study gave a list of under 200 TCR beta chains associated with cytomegalovirus. In both the original and validation cohorts, the classifier was reported to diagnose cytomegalovirus status with high specificity and sensitivity. A few of the identified cytomegalovirus-associated TCR beta chains were confirmed in vitro to be specific for cytomegalovirus antigens. Subsequent analysis determined that TCRs grouped into clusters in the first cohort also showed a tendency toward co-occurrence across the roughly 120 validation repertoires, and 94% of cluster scores exceeded 0. Across donors, most TCR sequences were observed very rarely, whereas some public TCRs were present in many individuals. The authors suggested that the approach could potentially be extended to other disease states and immunological phenotypes.

Separate from the approximately 670-subject first cohort, the validation cohort of more than 90 subjects was the group to which the donors belonged. This clone was counted a single time. The clone's antigen remains unknown. Base qualities are not at hand, and no much larger clone is one base apart. Libraries were constructed by the immunoSEQ multiplex PCR assay. The paper's data handling went like this. To diagnose cytomegalovirus status from the catalog of TCR beta chain sequences, a statistical classification framework was built. This immuneACCESS table, as held by TCRdb, lists in-frame sequences with V and J called but not all clones. Of the missing ones, under half trace to an unresolved V gene in checked studies; the others have no known cause. The V and J calls and clone size were taken over from that table, and D and trimming were inferred from the DNA. The sample table holds approximately 300,000 clones, of which about nine tenths were seen once. Of the sample, 0.75% to 0.85% falls within the top ten clones.

The sequencing input was PBMCs. This sequence originates from a woman younger than 30 in good health and CMV-seronegative.

The DNA sequence is given as TGCGCCAGCAGCCAAGCGGGACAGAGCTTTTCTGGGGCCAACGTCCTGACTTTC. It is translated as CASSQAGQSFSGANVLTF. The V and J genes are TRBV4-3 and TRBJ2-6; 7 bases in the middle match TRBD1. From V the trimming removes 1 base and from J it removes 1 base, while the gene matches leave 7 bases of the junction unaccounted for. CDR3 length: 18 amino acids, cysteine to phenylalanine. The only DNA kept is the CDR3, 54 bases in frame from the first base. For CDR1 and CDR2, the germline V gene lists LGHNA and YSLEER.